This T cell receptor beta chain was obtained from a study of T cell changes during pregnancy in multiple sclerosis. Libraries were prepared by immunoSEQ multiplex PCR; TCRdb keeps only in-frame clonotypes and omits some of them. Here the sample spans 70,000 or so clones, roughly 92% being singletons. V lost 1 base and J lost 0, with 16 bases in between. This CDR3 has 18 amino acids. The germline V gene has CDR1 SGHRS and CDR2 YFSETQ. The sequence was collected from a female donor in good health, enrolled as a control in a pregnancy study. The rearrangement joins TRBV5-1 to TRBJ2-2; D unresolved. Sequenced material: peripheral blood, taken in the third trimester of pregnancy. The CDR3 coding sequence is TGCGCCAGCAGCTTGTATACTACCACATATTCGAACACCGGGGAGCTGTTTTTT. This codes for CASSLYTTTYSNTGELFF.